This TCR beta chain appears in the sequencing data of a study of blood T cell repertoires in COVID-19. Study overall: The cDNA or gDNA used as material had been derived from T cells, B-cell-depleted T cells, or PBMCs.

Per the authors' pipeline: By means of reference gene primer amplification, nucleated cell counts were estimated. TCRdb's table, derived via immunoSEQ multiplex PCR, lists solely in-frame clones and lacks some. That table furnishes V, J and clone size, whereas the DNA furnished D and trimming. The sample holds 100,000 to 120,000 clones; about 80% are singletons and the top ten take 3% to 4%. This receptor was taken from a woman older than 75 with acute or convalescent COVID-19. The specimen was peripheral blood.

The CDR3 protein is CSVDVTGFDYGYTF. The CDR3 coding sequence is TGCAGCGTTGATGTAACGGGTTTCGACTATGGCTACACCTTC. The V gene is TRBV29-1, the J gene TRBJ1-2; D is unclear. Trimming removed 3 bases at V and 3 bases at J, with 14 bases between. Per germline, CDR1 SQVTM and CDR2 ANQGSEA. This CDR3 is built from 14 residues.